This T cell receptor beta chain was recovered during a study of blood T cells in healthy people across ages. PBMCs numbering at least 6 million were isolated per sample. This CDR3 spans 16 amino acids. Germline V gene sequence: CDR1 SGHDN, CDR2 FVKESK. V dropped 4 bases and J dropped 4; count of bases not matched to a gene: 8. It was with a sample-barcoded 5' primer and a J-beta primer mix that a second PCR of roughly 6 to 12 cycles was run. TCRdb re-analysed the 5' RACE reads in MiXCR, keeping a single row per CDR3 protein. The table lists 1.5 million to 2 million distinct CDR3 sequences, almost 35% of them singletons.

Sequenced sample: blood. The V and J genes are TRBV14 and TRBJ2-1; TRBD2 matches at 9 bases. This clonotype was obtained from a woman in her twenties or thirties in good health. The CDR3 loop is CASSLLTSGVYNEQFF. Here the CDR3 DNA reads TGTGCCAGCAGCCTCTTGACTAGCGGCGTTTACAATGAGCAGTTCTTC.